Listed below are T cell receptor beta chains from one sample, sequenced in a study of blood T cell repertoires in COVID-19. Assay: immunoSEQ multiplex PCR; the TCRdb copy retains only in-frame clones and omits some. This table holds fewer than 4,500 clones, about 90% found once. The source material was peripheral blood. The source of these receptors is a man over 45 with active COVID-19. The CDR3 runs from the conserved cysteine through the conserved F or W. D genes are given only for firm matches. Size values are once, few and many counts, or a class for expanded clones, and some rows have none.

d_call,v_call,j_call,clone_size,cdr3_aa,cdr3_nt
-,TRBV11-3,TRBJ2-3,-,CASSLRHHTSTDTQYF,TGTGCCAGCAGCCTTCGACATCATACTAGCACAGATACGCAGTATTTT
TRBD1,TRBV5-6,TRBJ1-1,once,CASSFRRAGGTEAFF,TGTGCCAGCAGCTTTCGCAGGGCAGGGGGCACTGAAGCTTTCTTT
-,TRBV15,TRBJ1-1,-,CATSRDLTAITQAFF,TGTGCCACCAGCAGAGATTTAACAGCTATCACTCAAGCTTTCTTT
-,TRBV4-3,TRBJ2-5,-,CASSQDVRGGETQYF,TGCGCCAGCAGCCAAGACGTAAGGGGGGGAGAGACCCAGTACTTC
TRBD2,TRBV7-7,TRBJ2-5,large,CASSLGTNQETQYF,TGTGCCAGCAGCTTGGGGACTAACCAAGAGACCCAGTACTTC
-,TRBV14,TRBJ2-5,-,CASSHLSIQETQYF,TGTGCCAGCAGCCACCTTAGTATACAAGAGACCCAGTACTTC
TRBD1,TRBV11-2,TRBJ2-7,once,CASRLAGTGNNHEQYF,TGTGCCAGCAGGCTCGCCGGGACAGGGAACAACCACGAGCAGTACTTC
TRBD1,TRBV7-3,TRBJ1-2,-,CASSLPGQGANGYTF,TGTGCCAGCAGCTTACCGGGACAGGGGGCAAATGGCTACACCTTC
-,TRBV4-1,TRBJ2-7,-,CASSQPSGRYEQYF,TGCGCCAGCAGCCAACCAAGCGGGCGTTACGAGCAGTACTTC
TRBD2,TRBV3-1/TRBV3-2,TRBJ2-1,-,CASSHPFSGTSYNEQFF,TGTGCCAGCAGCCACCCCTTCAGCGGGACCTCCTACAATGAGCAGTTCTTC
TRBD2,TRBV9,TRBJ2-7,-,CASSVSTSGAYEQYF,TGTGCCAGCAGCGTATCGACTAGCGGCGCCTACGAGCAGTACTTC
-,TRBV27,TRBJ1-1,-,CASSSGLMNTEAFF,TGTGCCAGCAGCTCCGGACTGATGAACACTGAAGCTTTCTTT
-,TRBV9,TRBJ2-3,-,CASGQNTPPSTDTQYF,TGTGCCAGCGGACAGAACACTCCCCCTAGCACAGATACGCAGTATTTT
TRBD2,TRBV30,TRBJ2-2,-,CAWSERGLAGEIGELFF,TGTGCCTGGAGCGAACGAGGACTAGCGGGAGAAATCGGGGAGCTGTTTTTT
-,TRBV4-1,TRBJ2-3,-,CASSQEVDYTQYF,TGCGCCAGCAGCCAAGAGGTGGACTATACGCAGTATTTT
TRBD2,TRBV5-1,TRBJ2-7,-,CASSSQTSGSPYEQYF,TGCGCCAGCAGCTCCCAGACTAGCGGGTCCCCCTACGAGCAGTACTTC
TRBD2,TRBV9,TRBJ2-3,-,CASSAGTSGSRDTQYF,TGTGCCAGCAGCGCTGGGACTAGCGGGAGTAGGGATACGCAGTATTTT
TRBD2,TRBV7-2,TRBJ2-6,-,CASSPGRGARSGANVLTF,TGTGCCAGCAGCCCCGGGCGGGGGGCGCGTTCCGGGGCCAACGTCCTGACTTTC
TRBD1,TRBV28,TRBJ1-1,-,CATLKGTVNTEAFF,TGTGCCACTCTCAAAGGGACAGTGAACACTGAAGCTTTCTTT
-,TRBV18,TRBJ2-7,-,CASSPNANTYEQYF,TGTGCCAGCTCACCAAACGCTAATACCTACGAGCAGTACTTC
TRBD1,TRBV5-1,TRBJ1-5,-,CASSTGQGNQPQHF,TGCGCCAGCAGCACGGGACAGGGAAATCAGCCCCAGCATTTT
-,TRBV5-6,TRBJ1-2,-,CASTPGGGRGGYTF,TGTGCCAGCACCCCCGGCGGGGGGAGAGGCGGCTACACCTTC
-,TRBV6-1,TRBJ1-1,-,CASSEGTGNTEAFF,TGTGCCAGCAGTGAAGGAACAGGGAACACTGAAGCTTTCTTT
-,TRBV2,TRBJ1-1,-,CASSEQGRAEAFF,TGTGCCAGCAGTGAACAGGGTCGGGCTGAAGCTTTCTTT
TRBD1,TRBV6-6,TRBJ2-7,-,CASSRPGQGVLQPYEQYF,TGTGCCAGCAGTCGACCGGGACAGGGGGTGTTACAACCTTACGAGCAGTACTTC
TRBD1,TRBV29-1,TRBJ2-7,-,CSVWTGVNEQYF,TGCAGCGTCTGGACAGGGGTGAACGAGCAGTACTTC
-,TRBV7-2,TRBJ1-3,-,CASSPGDFSGNTIYF,TGTGCCAGCAGCCCGGGGGACTTTTCTGGAAACACCATATATTTT
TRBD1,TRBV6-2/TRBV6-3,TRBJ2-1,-,CASSTTWTGSVQFF,TGTGCCAGCAGTACCACCTGGACAGGGTCCGTTCAGTTCTTC
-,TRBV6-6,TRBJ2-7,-,CASSVRGYEQYF,TGTGCCAGCAGTGTTCGGGGCTACGAGCAGTACTTC
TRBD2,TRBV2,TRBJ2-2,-,CASSNAGGPSGELFF,TGTGCCAGCAGTAACGCGGGAGGGCCATCCGGGGAGCTGTTTTTT
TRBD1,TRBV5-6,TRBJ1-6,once,CASSFIPTGKNSPLHF,TGTGCCAGCAGCTTCATTCCGACAGGGAAAAACTCACCCCTCCACTTT
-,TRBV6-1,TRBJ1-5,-,CASSESEAQHF,TGTGCCAGCAGTGAAAGTGAGGCCCAGCATTTT
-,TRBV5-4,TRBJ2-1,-,CASSLTSYEQFF,TGTGCCAGCAGCCTGACTAGTTATGAGCAGTTCTTC
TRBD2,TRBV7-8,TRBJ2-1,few,CASSLRGTSGIYEQFF,TGTGCCAGCAGCCTACGGGGGACTAGCGGGATCTATGAGCAGTTCTTC
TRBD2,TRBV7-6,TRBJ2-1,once,CASSLSVTSGRGSYNEQFF,TGTGCCAGCAGCTTATCGGTGACTAGCGGGAGGGGGTCCTACAATGAGCAGTTCTTC
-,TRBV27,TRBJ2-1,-,CASSRENEQFF,TGTGCCAGCAGCCGGGAAAATGAGCAGTTCTTC
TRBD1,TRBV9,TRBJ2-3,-,CASSDRDRVTDTQYF,TGTGCCAGCAGCGACCGGGACAGGGTCACAGATACGCAGTATTTT
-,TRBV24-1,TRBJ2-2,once,CATSPGQYTGELFF,TGTGCCACAAGTCCGGGACAATACACCGGGGAGCTGTTTTTT
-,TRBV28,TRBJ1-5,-,CASEGDQPQHF,TGTGCCAGCGAGGGCGATCAGCCCCAGCATTTT
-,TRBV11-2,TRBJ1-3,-,CASSLVTQAAGISGNTIYF,TGTGCCAGCAGCTTAGTAACGCAGGCGGCGGGAATTTCTGGAAACACCATATATTTT
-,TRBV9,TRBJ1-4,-,CASSETGNALLSNEKLFF,TGTGCCAGCAGCGAGACAGGAAACGCTCTCCTCTCTAATGAAAAACTGTTTTTT
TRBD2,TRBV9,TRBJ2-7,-,CASSEGLAESSYEQYF,TGTGCCAGCAGCGAGGGACTAGCGGAGAGCTCCTACGAGCAGTACTTC
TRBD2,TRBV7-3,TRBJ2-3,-,CASSSRTSGSTDTQYF,TGTGCCAGCAGCTCCCGGACTAGCGGAAGCACAGATACGCAGTATTTT
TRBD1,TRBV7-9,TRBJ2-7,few,CASSLVQGAQNEQYF,TGTGCCAGCAGCTTAGTGCAGGGGGCGCAGAACGAGCAGTACTTC
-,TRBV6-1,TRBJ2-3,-,CASSERWTTTTDTQYF,TGTGCCAGCAGTGAAAGGTGGACTACCACCACAGATACGCAGTATTTT
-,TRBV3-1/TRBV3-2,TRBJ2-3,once,CASSPGGAGVRSDTQYF,TGTGCCAGCAGCCCTGGGGGCGCGGGAGTGAGATCGGATACGCAGTATTTT
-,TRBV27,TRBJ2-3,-,CASSLGDRRSTDTQYF,TGTGCCAGCAGTTTAGGAGACAGGCGGTCCACAGATACGCAGTATTTT
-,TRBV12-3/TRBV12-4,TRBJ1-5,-,CASSLAEVKPQHF,TGTGCCAGCAGTTTAGCAGAGGTAAAGCCCCAGCATTTT
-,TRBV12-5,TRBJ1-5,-,CASAHSSNQPQHF,TGTGCTAGTGCCCACTCTAGCAATCAGCCCCAGCATTTT
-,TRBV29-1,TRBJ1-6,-,CSVREQPNSPLHF,TGCAGCGTTCGTGAACAGCCAAATTCACCCCTCCACTTT
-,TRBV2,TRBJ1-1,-,CASSNPGIPGDTEAFF,TGTGCCAGCAGTAACCCCGGGATACCAGGGGACACTGAAGCTTTCTTT
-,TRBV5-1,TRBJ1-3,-,CASSEPGTRNTIYF,TGCGCCAGCAGCGAACCAGGTACCAGAAACACCATATATTTT
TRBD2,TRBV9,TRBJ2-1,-,CASSELAGGGEQFF,TGTGCCAGCAGCGAACTAGCGGGAGGAGGTGAGCAGTTCTTC
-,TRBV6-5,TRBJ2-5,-,CASSYPEQGLQETQYF,TGTGCCAGCAGTTACCCCGAGCAGGGGTTACAAGAGACCCAGTACTTC
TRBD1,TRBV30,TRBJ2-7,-,CAWSRGPSYEQYF,TGTGCCTGGAGTAGGGGGCCTTCCTACGAGCAGTACTTC